The 8 T cell receptor beta chains given below trace back to one sample, sequenced in a study of T-cell memory formation after mild COVID-19. TCRdb recomputed calls from the 5' RACE reads with MiXCR, one row per CDR3 protein. The table shows about 180,000 distinct CDR3 sequences, with 16% occurring only once. The specimen was PBMCs or a T cell subset sorted from them (not recorded which). The receptor set was obtained from an adult woman who had mild COVID-19 (a few samples of this study predate the infection). Cell type and time point are not known.

The rearrangement links TRBV18 to TRBJ2-3; D uncertain. V lost 6 bases and J lost 3, with 13 bases in between. Germline CDR1 reads KGHSH; CDR2 reads LQKENI. This CDR3 is 14 amino acids long. CDR3 in DNA: TGTGCCAGCTCCCGGTTGTCACGGACAGATACGCAGTATTTT. Translating gives CASSRLSRTDTQYF.

For this clonotype: The junction departs from germline at one end; a sequencing error may be responsible. CDR3 amino acids: CASSLGPSQPQDF. DNA for the CDR3: TGCGCCAGCAGCTTGGGACCCAGTCAGCCCCAGGATTTT. V is TRBV5-1 and J is TRBJ1-5, with no clear D. Germline CDR1 SGHRS, CDR2 YFSETQ. This CDR3 has 13 amino acids.

This clonotype has ten or more counts. The CDR3 spells CASSLRGGRLGEQFF. The DNA of the CDR3 is TGTGCCAGCAGTTTGAGGGGGGGTAGGTTGGGTGAGCAGTTCTTC. The rearrangement links TRBV12-3 or TRBV12-4 to TRBJ2-1; a possible D gene is TRBD2 (7 bases). V was trimmed by 3 bases and J by 9 bases, leaving 18 bases between them. There are 15 residues in the CDR3.

This clonotype was seen a handful of times. This sequence joins TRBV4-1 and TRBJ2-1; no reliable D call. Germline V CDR1 and CDR2: MGHRA, YSYEKL. The CDR3 spans 16 residues. Deletions cut 1 base from V and 0 bases from J, with 10 bases between. CDR3 bases: TGCGCCAGCAGCCAAGGCTTTCTGGGCTCCTACAATGAGCAGTTCTTC. It yields the protein CASSQGFLGSYNEQFF.

This clonotype was picked up a small number of times. The genes are TRBV7-9 and TRBJ1-1; D unclear. The germline V and J ends were trimmed by 1 base and 6 bases, with 9 bases remaining between them. This CDR3 has 13 residues. Germline V gene data show CDR1 as SEHNR and CDR2 as FQNEAQ (reference sequence). CDR3 bases: TGTGCCAGCAGCTTAGTAGTCTCCTCTGAAGCTTTCTTT. It encodes CASSLVVSSEAFF.

J is TRBJ2-1 and V is TRBV5-1; TRBD2 matches at 10 bases. Germline trimming cut 2 bases from V and 0 bases from J; bases unmatched to any gene: 2. This CDR3 region has 16 residues. In germline, CDR1 is SGHRS, CDR2 YFSETQ. CDR3 sequence reads: CASSLTSGISYNEQFF. The CDR3 DNA reads TGCGCCAGCAGCTTAACTAGCGGGATCTCCTACAATGAGCAGTTCTTC.

At least ten counts were recorded for this clonotype. This rearrangement joins TRBV7-2 to TRBJ2-5, with D possibly being TRBD1 (6 bases). CDR1 is SGHTA and CDR2 is FQGNSA in the germline V gene. V lost 4 bases and J 2 bases, leaving 14 bases between the germline ends. This CDR3 has 15 amino acids. The CDR3 nucleotides read TGTGCCAGCAGCTCCATGGGACATAGTCAAGAGACCCAGTACTTC. Translating gives CASSSMGHSQETQYF.

This clonotype came up a few times. The genes are TRBV29-1 and TRBJ1-1, with TRBD1 as a possible D gene (5 bases). Germline V gene data show CDR1 as SQVTM and CDR2 as ANQGSEA. Trimming removed 4 bases at V and 4 bases at J, with 13 bases between. The CDR3 has 13 residues. This CDR3 reads CSVGLSGFTEAFF. CDR3 sequence (DNA): TGCAGCGTTGGGCTTTCAGGGTTCACTGAAGCTTTCTTT.